These 22 T cell receptor beta chains originate from one sample sequenced in a study of blood T cell repertoires in COVID-19. Sequencing used immunoSEQ multiplex PCR; TCRdb keeps in-frame clones, though not all of them. The sample lists tens of thousands of clones, about 90% occurring once. Sample: peripheral blood. The origin of the receptors is a woman older than 75 with active COVID-19.

V and J are TRBV7-9 and TRBJ2-1; TRBD2 aligns across 7 bases. The CDR3 has 16 amino acids. Germline CDR1 reads SEHNR; CDR2 reads FQNEAQ (reference sequence). V dropped 5 bases and J dropped 5; count of bases not matched to a gene: 12. The chain's CDR3 is CASSPLGGRRNNEQFF. The DNA for the CDR3 is TGTGCCAGCAGCCCCCTGGGCGGGAGAAGGAACAATGAGCAGTTCTTC.

The V call is TRBV18, the J call TRBJ2-3, with TRBD2 identical over 9 bases. Germline CDR1 is KGHSH and CDR2 is LQKENI. The CDR3 has 19 residues. The trim removed 3 bases at V and 2 bases at J, leaving 15 bases unmatched. The CDR3 reads CASSPGLAGFRILTDTQYF. DNA for the CDR3: TGTGCCAGCTCACCGGGGCTAGCGGGATTTCGAATTCTCACAGATACGCAGTATTTT.

The genes are TRBV18 and TRBJ1-2; TRBD1 aligns across 8 bases. This CDR3 spans 13 amino acids. CDR1 and CDR2 from the germline V gene are KGHSH and LQKENI. Trimming removed 6 bases from V and 8 bases from J; junction bases left unmatched: 8. CDR3 in amino acids: CASSPGQAQGYTF. The DNA of the CDR3 is TGTGCCAGCTCGCCGGGACAGGCCCAGGGCTACACCTTC.

The chain recombines TRBV4-2 with TRBJ2-1; D possibly corresponds to TRBD2 (5 bases). The CDR3 loop spans 14 amino acids. The V end lost 1 base, the J end lost 9 bases, and 13 bases lay between the germline ends. The germline V gene has CDR1 LGHNA and CDR2 YNFKEQ. CDR3 amino acids: CASSQAPSRGEQFF. For the CDR3, the DNA is TGTGCCAGCAGCCAAGCCCCTAGCCGGGGTGAGCAGTTCTTC.

This clone was seen a few times. The CDR3 DNA reads as TGTGCCAGTAGTATAGATCACGGGGACAGAAGTTCACCCCTCCACTTT. Protein product: CASSIDHGDRSSPLHF. The chain couples TRBV19 to TRBJ1-6, with TRBD1 identical over 7 bases. CDR1 and CDR2 (germline): LNHDA, SQIVND (reference sequence). Germline trimming cut 0 bases from V and 9 bases from J; bases unmatched to any gene: 8. The CDR3 runs 16 residues.

The chain employs TRBV3-1 (or the pseudogene TRBV3-2) and TRBJ2-1; TRBD2 aligns across 10 bases. V was clipped by 6 bases and J by 10 bases; unmatched bases: 15. The germline gives CDR1 LGHDT, CDR2 YNNKEL (reference sequence). The CDR3 is 16 amino acids. CDR3 DNA sequence: TGTGCCAGCAGAAAAAGTTGGACTAGCGGCGCGGGAGAGCAGTTCTTC. This gives the protein CASRKSWTSGAGEQFF.

The genes are TRBV19 and TRBJ2-2; 8 positions match TRBD1. CDR3 length equals 15 residues. The germline V gene has CDR1 LNHDA and CDR2 SQIVND (reference sequence). With 8 bases clipped from V and 3 bases from J, the junction kept 8 bases outside the gene matches. For the CDR3, the DNA is TGTGCCAGTCGAAACAGGGGGATGGACACCGGGGAGCTGTTTTTT. Translating gives CASRNRGMDTGELFF.

This clone has a handful of counts. The chain has TRBV28 and TRBJ1-1, with TRBD1 as a possible D gene (5 bases). From germline, CDR1 is MDHEN and CDR2 SYDVKM. This CDR3 has 14 residues. Trimming took off 7 bases at V and 4 bases at J, with 16 bases between the two ends. The CDR3 DNA follows: TGTGCCAGCATCTTACAGGACACCACCACTGAAGCTTTCTTT. This sequence encodes CASILQDTTTEAFF.

The chain combines TRBV19 with TRBJ1-2; D might be TRBD1 (6 bases). CDR3 length equals 15 residues. V lost 4 bases and J 5 bases, leaving 17 bases between the germline ends. Germline lookup yields CDR1 LNHDA and CDR2 SQIVND (reference sequence). In nucleotides, the CDR3 is TGTGCCAGTAGTACCCCGACAGGCACGAGGTATGGCTACACCTTC. The encoded protein is CASSTPTGTRYGYTF.

This sequence joins TRBV15 and TRBJ2-2, with 9 bases identical to TRBD2. The V gene end was trimmed by 1 base and the J gene end by 2 bases; junction bases not matched to a gene: 5. The CDR3 loop spans 17 amino acids. The V gene's germline CDR1 is LNHNV and CDR2 YYDKDF (reference sequence). The CDR3 spells CATSRGALAGNTGELFF. CDR3 DNA sequence: TGTGCCACCAGCAGAGGCGCTCTAGCGGGAAACACCGGGGAGCTGTTTTTT. Using reference TRBV15 and TRBJ2-2 for the parts outside the CDR3, the full variable domain is DAMVIQNPRYQVTQFGKPVTLSCSQTLNHNVMYWYQQKSSQAPKLLFHYYDKDFNNEADTPDNFQSRRPNTSFCFLDIRSPGLGDTAMYLCATSRGALAGNTGELFFGEGSRLTVL.

This clone was seen only once. The chain employs TRBV29-1 and TRBJ2-5, with 8 bases that match TRBD1. CDR3 size: 12 residues. The germline V gene encodes CDR1 SQVTM and CDR2 ANQGSEA. The trim removed 4 bases at V and 5 bases at J, leaving 3 bases unmatched. CDR3: CSVGYRGETQYF. Written as DNA, the CDR3 is TGCAGCGTTGGATACAGGGGGGAGACCCAGTACTTC.

The sample holds one count of this clone. CDR3 protein: CATSRGGGSEAGIQYF. The CDR3, as DNA: TGTGCCACCAGCAGAGGGGGAGGGAGCGAGGCGGGGATTCAGTACTTC. This sequence joins TRBV15 and TRBJ2-4, with 7 bases matching TRBD2. After removal of 1 base from V and 10 bases from J, the junction contained 13 bases not matched to a gene. This CDR3 comprises 16 residues. Germline CDR1 and CDR2: LNHNV and YYDKDF (reference sequence).

This clone was counted once. This chain joins TRBV5-6 and TRBJ2-7, with TRBD1 matching over 10 bases. V shed 2 bases and J 6 bases; nucleotides not matched to a gene: 11. The CDR3 length is 16 residues. Germline CDR1 and CDR2: SGHDT and YYEEEE. The CDR3 loop reads CASSLLGQGNLVEQYF. DNA of the CDR3: TGTGCCAGCAGCTTATTGGGACAGGGGAACTTAGTCGAGCAGTACTTC.

The chain has TRBV27 and TRBJ2-6; D call uncertain. The germline V gene encodes CDR1 MNHEY and CDR2 SMNVEV (reference sequence). The V gene lost 8 bases and the J gene lost 1 base, with 27 bases spanning the gap. CDR3 length equals 20 residues. The CDR3 sequence: CASRLLELGSFLSGANVLTF. The CDR3 DNA follows: TGTGCCAGCCGATTACTTGAGTTGGGCAGTTTCCTGTCTGGGGCCAACGTCCTGACTTTC.

This rearrangement joins TRBV27 to TRBJ2-2; 10 bases line up with TRBD1. The germline V gene has CDR1 MNHEY and CDR2 SMNVEV (reference sequence). The V and J ends lost 3 bases and 7 bases, in that order; junction bases with no gene match: 2. The CDR3 contains 14 residues. CDR3 loop: CASSFGQGGGELFF. DNA for the CDR3: TGTGCCAGCAGTTTCGGACAGGGGGGCGGGGAGCTGTTTTTT.

The chain couples TRBV7-2 to TRBJ2-2; 7 nucleotides line up with TRBD1. The CDR3 consists of 15 residues. V was clipped by 5 bases and J by 7 bases; unmatched bases: 10. The germline V gene encodes CDR1 SGHTA and CDR2 FQGNSA. The CDR3 spells CASSLQGSRGGELFF. CDR3 nucleotides: TGTGCCAGCAGCCTACAGGGGAGCAGGGGCGGGGAGCTGTTTTTT.

The chain carries TRBV18 and TRBJ2-1; 7 bases are shared with TRBD2. Germline loops: CDR1 KGHSH, CDR2 LQKENI. CDR3 length: 17 amino acids. With V trimmed by 1 base and J by 1 base, 7 bases remained unmatched. Here the CDR3 reads CASSPLIAGSSYNEQFF. The CDR3 DNA reads TGTGCCAGCTCACCACTTATAGCGGGTAGTTCCTACAATGAGCAGTTCTTC.

The genes are TRBV27 and TRBJ2-7; a weak D match, TRBD1 (5 bases). Between the trimmed V and J ends, which lost 3 bases and 2 bases, there was a span of 8 bases. Per the germline V gene, CDR1 is MNHEY and CDR2 is SMNVEV (reference sequence). The CDR3 runs to 13 residues. CDR3 region: CASSLRQPYEQYF. The CDR3 DNA reads TGTGCCAGCAGTTTGAGACAGCCCTACGAGCAGTACTTC.

This sequence joins TRBV4-2 and TRBJ2-1; 10 positions match TRBD2. The trim removed 6 bases at V and 0 bases at J, leaving 8 bases unmatched. The CDR3 loop spans 17 amino acids. CDR1 LGHNA and CDR2 YNFKEQ come from the germline V gene. The CDR3 coding sequence is TGTGCCAGCAGTCAGGGTAGCGGGGGGAGCTCCTACAATGAGCAGTTCTTC. Translation gives CASSQGSGGSSYNEQFF.

In its sample, this clone was seen once. The chain is built from TRBV28 and TRBJ2-5, with D perhaps TRBD1 (6 bases). V was clipped by 3 bases and J by 5 bases, with 13 bases between them. Germline V gene sequence: CDR1 MDHEN, CDR2 SYDVKM. The CDR3 consists of 14 residues. The CDR3, as DNA: TGTGCCAGCAGTTTCTTAACAGGGTGGGAGACCCAGTACTTC. Its protein is CASSFLTGWETQYF.

The J gene is TRBJ2-3, the V gene TRBV7-2, with D perhaps matching TRBD1 (5 bases). V was cut by 3 bases and J by 5 bases, with 18 bases left in between. This CDR3 spans 16 amino acids. Germline loops: CDR1 SGHTA, CDR2 FQGNSA. CDR3 sequence: CASSFLGLSLGDTQYF. For the CDR3, the DNA is TGTGCCAGCAGCTTCCTGGGGCTCTCCCTGGGAGATACGCAGTATTTT.

J is TRBJ2-1 and V is TRBV11-3; D perhaps matches TRBD2 (6 bases). This CDR3 spans 13 amino acids. In germline, CDR1 is SGHNT, CDR2 YENEEA. With 5 bases removed from V and 10 bases from J, the gap between germline ends came to 15 bases. The CDR3 is CASSARGRGEQFF. Written as DNA, the CDR3 is TGTGCCAGCAGCGCCCGGGGCCGGGGGGAGCAGTTCTTC.